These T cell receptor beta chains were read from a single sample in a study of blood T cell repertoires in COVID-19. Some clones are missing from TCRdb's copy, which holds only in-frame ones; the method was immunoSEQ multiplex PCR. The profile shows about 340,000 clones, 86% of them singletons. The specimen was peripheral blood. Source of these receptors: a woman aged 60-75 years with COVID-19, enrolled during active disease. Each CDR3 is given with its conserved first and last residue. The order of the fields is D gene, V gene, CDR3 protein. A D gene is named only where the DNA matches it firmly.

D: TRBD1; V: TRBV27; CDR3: CASSRTGPSYEQYF
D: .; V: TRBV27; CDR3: CASSLLGLKELFF
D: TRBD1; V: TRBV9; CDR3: CASSSQRTGSDTGELFF
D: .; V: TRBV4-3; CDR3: CASSPAGAGPQETQYF
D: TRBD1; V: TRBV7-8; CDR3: CASSLGTGANYGYTF
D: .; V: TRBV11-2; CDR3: CASSRSRGSSYNEQFF
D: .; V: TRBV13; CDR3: CASSSRGKTGNTEAFF
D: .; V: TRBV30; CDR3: CAWSVYSYSNQPQHF
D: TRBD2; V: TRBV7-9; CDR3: CASSPALAGGIYEQYF
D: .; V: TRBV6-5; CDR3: CASSHNGPTEAFF
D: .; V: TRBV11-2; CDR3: CASSSIANYEQYF
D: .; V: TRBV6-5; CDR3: CASSLTDIADYGYTF
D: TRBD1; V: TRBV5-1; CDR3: CASSLLAGGSTEAFF
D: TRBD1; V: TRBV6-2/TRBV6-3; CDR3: CASNPGQASNEKLFF
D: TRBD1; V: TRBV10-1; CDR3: CASSSGQPKNIQYF
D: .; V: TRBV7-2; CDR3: CASSLNRNTDQPQHF
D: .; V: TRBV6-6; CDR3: CASSYPGDSSYNEQFF
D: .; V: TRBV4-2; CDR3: CASSQGTGNYGYTF
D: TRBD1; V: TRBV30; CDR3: CAWSRGQGEQPQHF
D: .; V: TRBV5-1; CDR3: CASSLAAGEETQYF
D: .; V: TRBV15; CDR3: CATSRDRENTEAFF
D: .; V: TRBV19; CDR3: CASRAQGGGELFF
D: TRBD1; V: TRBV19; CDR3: CASSKGTGIYGYTF
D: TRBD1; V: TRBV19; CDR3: CASSIGTEYQPQHF
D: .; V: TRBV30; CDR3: CAWSRGTPYEQYF
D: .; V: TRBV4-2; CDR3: CASSQEGVSANNEQFF
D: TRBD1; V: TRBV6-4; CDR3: CASSSTGVSQAFF
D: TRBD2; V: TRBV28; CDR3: CAGRRRGSSYEQYF
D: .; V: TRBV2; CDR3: CASSATFREETQYF
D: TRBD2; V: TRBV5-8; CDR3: CASSSRLAGEETQYF
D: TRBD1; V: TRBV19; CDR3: CASTPGTGGAYYGYTF
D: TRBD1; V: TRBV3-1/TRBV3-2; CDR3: CASSPPGQIIPLHF